Following are 22 T cell receptor beta chains from one sample sequenced in a study of regulatory T cells in long-lasting Graves disease. Sample time point: persistent/refractory GD, antithyroid drugs over 5 years with positive TRAb. After RNA was extracted from PBMCs, the TCR library was made from it. Building the TCR beta libraries relied on iRepertoire HTBI primers, and CDR3 regions underwent Arm-PCR. TCRdb fed the multiplex PCR reads into MiXCR, producing one record per CDR3 protein. This table has hundreds of thousands of distinct CDR3 sequences, around 23% appearing once. The source was peripheral blood mononuclear cells (PBMCs), collected when the disease was refractory, from a patient treated with antithyroid drugs. The receptors were gathered from a female donor with Graves disease.

V is TRBV20-1 and J is TRBJ2-7, with 7 bases fitting TRBD1. The CDR3 length is 15 residues. Trimming at V came to 1 base and at J to 6 bases, leaving 12 bases not matched to a gene. CDR1 and CDR2 (germline): DFQATT, SNEGSKA (reference sequence). The CDR3 DNA follows: TGCAGTGCTAGAGTGGGTAGTGAAGGGGGCGGCGAGCAGTACTTC. This sequence encodes CSARVGSEGGGEQYF.

The rearrangement uses TRBV14 and TRBJ1-2; a possible D gene is TRBD1 (6 bases). The V gene lost 4 bases and the J gene lost 3 bases, with 18 bases spanning the gap. The CDR3 is 16 amino acids. Germline CDR1 reads SGHDN; CDR2 reads FVKESK. The CDR3 DNA sequence: TGTGCCAGCAGCCCCTACCCTCCAGGGGCGCACTATGGCTACACCTTC. Amino acids: CASSPYPPGAHYGYTF.

This clonotype was picked up many times. The chain joins TRBV27 to TRBJ1-2; TRBD1 agrees at 12 bases. This CDR3 contains 18 residues. Germline trimming cut 0 bases from V and 7 bases from J; bases unmatched to any gene: 12. The V gene's germline CDR1 is MNHEY and CDR2 SMNVEV (reference sequence). Written as DNA, the CDR3 is TGTGCCAGCAGTTTATCCGTTTGGCAGGGACAGGGGGCAGGTGGCTACACCTTC. Translating it yields CASSLSVWQGQGAGGYTF.

The chain couples TRBV13 to TRBJ1-1, with a tentative D call TRBD1 (5 bases). Germline CDR1 PRHDT, CDR2 FYEKMQ (reference sequence). Trimming shortened V by 2 bases and J by 0 bases, and 10 bases separated the two germline ends. The CDR3 totals 15 residues. This chain's CDR3 is CASSLYQGLNTEAFF. CDR3 nucleotide sequence: TGTGCCAGCAGCTTATATCAGGGCCTGAACACTGAAGCTTTCTTT.

This clonotype was detected only a few times. The chain combines TRBV5-1 with TRBJ2-6; D gene unclear. The germline V gene encodes CDR1 SGHRS and CDR2 YFSETQ. Trimming cost V 0 bases and J 1 base, with 14 bases left between them. The CDR3 covers 18 residues. CDR3 region: CASSLAAQVESGANVLTF. Written as DNA, the CDR3 is TGCGCCAGCAGCTTGGCAGCGCAGGTGGAGTCTGGGGCCAACGTCCTGACTTTC.

This clonotype showed up many times. CDR3: CASSPPGSPLHF. The CDR3 DNA reads TGTGCCAGCAGTCCCCCTGGATCACCCCTCCACTTT. The chain carries TRBV2 and TRBJ1-6; D is undetermined. This CDR3 comprises 12 residues. Looked up from germline, CDR1 is SNHLY and CDR2 is FYNNEI. With 5 bases removed from V and 10 bases from J, the gap between germline ends came to 9 bases.

This clonotype was detected many times. The chain combines TRBV11-2 with TRBJ2-5, with TRBD2 identical over 7 bases. Trimming removed 3 bases from V and 3 bases from J; junction bases left unmatched: 7. Germline loops: CDR1 SGHAT, CDR2 FQNNGV. The CDR3 is 15 amino acids. The CDR3 DNA reads as TGTGCCAGCAGCTTGCTGTCGGCGGGGGAAGAGACCCAGTACTTC. Its translation is CASSLLSAGEETQYF.

The rearrangement links TRBV20-1 to TRBJ2-7, with D tentatively TRBD1 or TRBD2 (5 bases each). V lost 2 bases and J lost 3, with 17 bases in between. The CDR3 consists of 15 residues. The germline gives CDR1 DFQATT, CDR2 SNEGSKA (reference sequence). CDR3 region: CSARRGAAPGYEQYF. The CDR3 bases are TGCAGTGCTAGACGAGGGGCGGCACCAGGCTACGAGCAGTACTTC.

This clonotype has a handful of counts. The rearrangement uses TRBV9 and TRBJ1-3; the D is unclear. The germline CDR1 and CDR2 sequences are SGDLS and YYNGEE. V was pared by 1 base and J by 4 bases, with 6 bases between. This CDR3 region has 13 residues. This CDR3 reads CASSVNPGNTIYF. CDR3 DNA sequence: TGTGCCAGCAGCGTAAACCCCGGAAACACCATATATTTT.

This sequence joins TRBV11-2 and TRBJ2-7; no reliable D call. V was cut by 5 bases and J by 6 bases, with 14 bases left in between. Germline CDR1 SGHAT, CDR2 FQNNGV. The CDR3 extends over 13 amino acids. CDR3 bases: TGTGCCAGCAGCCCCCCCGGTTCGGGCGAGCAGTACTTC. This codes for CASSPPGSGEQYF.

This clonotype showed up many times. This sequence joins TRBV24-1 and TRBJ1-5; tentatively, D is TRBD1 (5 bases). V lost 2 bases and J 3 bases, leaving 13 bases between the germline ends. CDR1 is KGHDR and CDR2 is SFDVKD in the germline V gene. This CDR3 contains 16 residues. CDR3 DNA: TGTGCCACCAGTGATTCACGGGGGGGGAACAATCAGCCCCAGCATTTT. It codes for CATSDSRGGNNQPQHF.

J is TRBJ2-7 and V is TRBV7-8; TRBD2 agrees at 9 bases. CDR1 SGHVS and CDR2 FQNEAQ come from the germline V gene. V lost 5 bases and J lost 3; bases outside the gene matches: 11. CDR3 length: 16 residues. The CDR3 loop is CASSAQRLAANYEQYF. The CDR3 coding sequence is TGTGCCAGCAGCGCCCAGCGACTAGCGGCAAACTACGAGCAGTACTTC. The full variable domain, completed using reference TRBV7-8 and TRBJ2-7, is GAGVSQSPRYKVAKRGQDVALRCDPISGHVSLFWYQQALGQGPEFLTYFQNEAQLDKSGLPSDRFFAERPEGSVSTLKIQRTQQEDSAVYLCASSAQRLAANYEQYFGPGTRLTVT.

This clonotype was picked up many times. The rearrangement uses TRBV24-1 and TRBJ2-2, with 8 bases fitting TRBD1. Trimming took 8 bases from V and 5 from J; bases not matched to a gene: 9. Germline V lookup: CDR1 KGHDR, CDR2 SFDVKD. This CDR3 has 15 residues. CDR3 bases: TGTGCCACCACCAAGGGACAGGAACAAACCGGGGAGCTGTTTTTT. Encoded protein: CATTKGQEQTGELFF.

This clonotype has at least ten counts. This chain uses TRBV29-1 with TRBJ1-2; D gene uncertain. This CDR3 is built from 10 residues. V gave up 3 bases and J gave up 8 bases, with 7 bases separating them. From germline, CDR1 is SQVTM and CDR2 ANQGSEA. The CDR3 protein is CSVDMAGYTF. CDR3 nucleotide sequence: TGCAGCGTTGACATGGCGGGCTACACCTTC.

Many counts were recorded for this clonotype. The chain carries TRBV20-1 and TRBJ1-2; D unresolved. V lost 3 bases to trimming and J lost 7 bases, with 21 bases between them. This CDR3 comprises 15 residues. Per germline, CDR1 DFQATT and CDR2 SNEGSKA (reference sequence). The CDR3 reads CSARPNDISVFGYTF. The CDR3 DNA is TGCAGTGCTAGGCCCAACGATATCTCCGTCTTTGGCTACACCTTC.

This clonotype occurred many times. This rearrangement joins TRBV11-1 to TRBJ2-2, with D tentatively TRBD2 (6 bases). The germline V gene encodes CDR1 SGHAT and CDR2 FQDESV (reference sequence). V was clipped by 7 bases and J by 6 bases, with 18 bases between them. The CDR3 has 15 amino acids. The CDR3 protein is CASTPAGMGAGELFF. The CDR3 nucleotides are TGTGCCAGCACTCCGGCGGGAATGGGAGCCGGGGAGCTGTTTTTT.

The table lists this clonotype with many counts. This sequence joins TRBV28 and TRBJ2-5; D might be TRBD1 or TRBD2, each matching 5 bases. This CDR3 is 14 amino acids long. The V and J ends lost 1 base and 5 bases respectively, with 11 bases between them. Per germline, CDR1 MDHEN and CDR2 SYDVKM. The CDR3 nucleotides read TGTGCCAGCAGTTTATTCAGGGACCGGGAGACCCAGTACTTC. Encoded protein: CASSLFRDRETQYF.

This clonotype was found many times. This chain joins TRBV29-1 and TRBJ1-4, with no clear D. V was trimmed by 4 bases and J by 0 bases, leaving 6 bases between them. The CDR3 length is 13 residues. From germline, CDR1 is SQVTM and CDR2 ANQGSEA. The DNA of the CDR3 is TGCAGCGTTGCCCGGGCAACTAATGAAAAACTGTTTTTT. This gives the protein CSVARATNEKLFF.

This sequence joins TRBV12-3 or TRBV12-4 and TRBJ1-1; 8 positions match TRBD1. With V trimmed by 3 bases and J by 6 bases, 15 bases remained unmatched. This CDR3 contains 17 residues. The CDR3 loop is CASSFTRVGQGYAEAFF. The CDR3 nucleotides are TGTGCCAGCAGTTTCACCCGTGTCGGACAGGGTTACGCTGAAGCTTTCTTT.

This clonotype was detected ten times or more. V and J are TRBV27 and TRBJ1-2; D possibly corresponds to TRBD1 (6 bases). Trimming stripped 5 bases from V and 7 bases from J, with 17 bases between. This CDR3 spans 14 amino acids. The germline CDR1 and CDR2 sequences are MNHEY and SMNVEV (reference sequence). The CDR3 DNA follows: TGTGCCAGCAGTCCCCCCGGACAGATTTTTGGCTACACCTTC. As protein: CASSPPGQIFGYTF.

On this clonotype: A much larger clone differs by one base, so this may be a read error. The CDR3 loop reads CSAREQRTGDNYGYTF. Written as DNA, the CDR3 is TGCAGTGCTAGAGAGCAGCGGACAGGGGACAACTATGGCTACACCTTC. The V and J genes are TRBV20-1 and TRBJ1-2, with 9 bases matching TRBD1. Unmatched junction bases numbered 7, after V lost 0 bases and J lost 2 bases. The CDR3 is 16 residues long. Germline CDR1 DFQATT, CDR2 SNEGSKA (reference sequence).

This chain joins TRBV20-1 and TRBJ2-7; TRBD1 matches 11 bases. The germline V gene encodes CDR1 DFQATT and CDR2 SNEGSKA (reference sequence). V shed 1 base, J shed 6 bases, and the junction held 5 bases outside the gene matches. The CDR3 spans 14 residues. CDR3 sequence: CSARGGTGGGEQYF. As DNA, the CDR3 is TGCAGTGCTAGAGGCGGGACAGGGGGGGGCGAGCAGTACTTC.